A selection of T cell receptor beta chains follows, all from one sample in a study of monozygotic twins with inflammatory bowel disease. TCRdb processed the 5' RACE reads again and assigns one entry to each CDR3 protein, with no DNA. The listing contains 200,000 to 250,000 distinct CDR3 sequences. Sequencing input: blood. Receptors originate from a human donor with ulcerative colitis or Crohn's disease, or a healthy co-twin of an affected twin (not recorded which). Each CDR3 is given with its conserved first and last residue.

TRBJ1-6,TRBV20-1,CSAPRGDAYNSPLHF
TRBJ2-4,TRBV11-2,CASSLRRGGQAKNIQYF
TRBJ2-6,TRBV19,CATWARGRSSGANVLTF
TRBJ2-1,TRBV7-6,CASSLGHGTSGGPNNYNEQFF
TRBJ2-1,TRBV19,CATKRGVGIYNEQFF
TRBJ1-2,TRBV6-5,CASSYGDGSQGYTF
TRBJ2-7,TRBV28,CASRRSGTTYEQYF
TRBJ1-6,TRBV2,CASSGAPTGIDSPLHF
TRBJ2-1,TRBV25-1,CASSDHTGTHIFGQFF
TRBJ2-1,TRBV28,CASSLFTGNEQFF
TRBJ2-5,TRBV13,CASSLGRVLQETQYF
TRBJ1-3,TRBV18,CASSPIPGQGNSGNTIYF
TRBJ1-1,TRBV6-1,CASRAGNLNTEAFF
TRBJ2-2,TRBV5-4,CASSLEALAGELFF
TRBJ2-5,TRBV5-4,CASFPGGQGFETQYF
TRBJ2-5,TRBV5-1,CASSPGQGLATQYF
TRBJ2-3,TRBV7-2,CASSPHGTVLDTQYF
TRBJ1-2,TRBV19,CASTIIGEDYGYTF
TRBJ1-2,TRBV18,CASSPVKGQSNYGYTF
TRBJ2-7,TRBV20-1,CSASGRLSVYEQYF
TRBJ2-1,TRBV5-1,CASSPFTSGGFSYNEQFF
TRBJ2-5,TRBV5-1,CASSLLEEGGETQYF
TRBJ2-1,TRBV6-1,CASRPPGFSSYNEQFF